What follows is one T cell receptor (beta chain) and its context. This record comes from a study of T-cell reconstitution after alpha-beta-depleted transplantation in children. During its preparation, the TCRbeta library received unique molecular identifiers. MiXCR, applied by TCRdb to the PCR reads, yields one record per CDR3 protein. The sample has around 400,000 distinct CDR3 sequences, approximately 11% seen once. This CDR3 is built from 13 residues. Germline loops: CDR1 ENHRY, CDR2 SYGVKD. Trimming stripped 10 bases from V and 0 bases from J, with 11 bases between. The input for sequencing was PBMCs from the stem cell graft donor, taken from the stem cell graft. This clonotype was obtained from a human donor who donated a stem cell graft to a child with acute myeloid leukemia. This chain joins TRBV10-3 and TRBJ2-3; a possible D gene is TRBD2 (6 bases). The CDR3 nucleotides are TGTGCCACAAGGGACTCCAGCACAGATACGCAGTATTTT. It encodes CATRDSSTDTQYF.